A single sample is the source of the 25 T cell receptor beta chains below, sequenced in a study of control samples from healthy donors and cancer patients. TCRdb keeps only in-frame clones here, not all; method: immunoSEQ multiplex PCR. The repertoire holds 130,000 or so clones, 89% seen once, with under 9% in the top ten. Material for sequencing was PBMCs. These receptors were collected from a man aged 50 to 60 with head and neck cancer.

This clone was seen a single time. This chain uses TRBV29-1 with TRBJ2-7, with 7 nucleotides matching TRBD1. J lost 3 bases, V lost 6 bases, and 5 bases had no gene match. CDR1 and CDR2 from the germline V gene are SQVTM and ANQGSEA. The CDR3 extends over 12 amino acids. The CDR3 coding sequence is TGCAGCGTGAGGGGACAGAACTACGAGCAGTACTTC. Protein: CSVRGQNYEQYF.

V and J are TRBV6-4 and TRBJ2-1, with D tentatively TRBD1 (5 bases). The CDR3 spans 15 residues. V shed 4 bases and J shed 0 bases, with 10 bases lying between them. Germline-derived CDR1 and CDR2 are MRHNA and SNTAGT. CDR3 sequence: CASSGGRSSYNEQFF. In nucleotides, the CDR3 is TGTGCCAGCAGTGGGGGCAGGAGCTCCTACAATGAGCAGTTCTTC.

This sequence joins TRBV28 and TRBJ1-2, with TRBD1 matching 7 bases. The CDR3 spans 16 residues. Trimming took 6 bases from V and 3 from J; bases not matched to a gene: 13. The germline CDR1 and CDR2 sequences are MDHEN and SYDVKM. This CDR3 reads CASSRGRGTEHYGYTF. Here the CDR3 DNA reads TGTGCCAGCAGCAGGGGCCGCGGGACAGAGCACTATGGCTACACCTTC.

The rearrangement joins TRBV29-1 to TRBJ1-5; no definite D call. Trimming removed 7 bases at V and 0 bases at J, with 13 bases between. The CDR3 contains 14 residues. CDR1 and CDR2 (germline): SQVTM, ANQGSEA. CDR3 DNA: TGCAGCGCATCTTTACAAGATAGCAATCAGCCCCAGCATTTT. The encoded protein is CSASLQDSNQPQHF.

This rearrangement joins TRBV27 to TRBJ2-7, with TRBD1 matching over 9 bases. V dropped 5 bases and J dropped 2; count of bases not matched to a gene: 1. Germline CDR1 MNHEY, CDR2 SMNVEV (reference sequence). This CDR3 comprises 13 residues. CDR3 protein: CASSRQGAYEQYF. CDR3 bases: TGTGCCAGCAGTCGACAGGGGGCCTACGAGCAGTACTTC.

The chain links TRBV3-1 (or the pseudogene TRBV3-2) to TRBJ1-1, with D perhaps matching TRBD1 (5 bases). Germline lookup yields CDR1 LGHDT and CDR2 YNNKEL (reference sequence). V lost 2 bases, J lost 0 bases, and 13 bases lay in between. The CDR3 has 16 residues. This CDR3 reads CASSQLRGTVNTEAFF. CDR3 coding DNA: TGTGCCAGCAGCCAACTCCGTGGGACCGTGAACACTGAAGCTTTCTTT.

This chain connects TRBV2 to TRBJ2-1; 7 positions agree with TRBD1. The V segment lost 6 bases and the J segment 5 bases; nucleotides outside the gene matches: 7. The length of the CDR3 is 14 residues. Germline-derived CDR1 and CDR2 are SNHLY and FYNNEI. CDR3 amino acids: CASSVGTANNEQFF. The CDR3 DNA reads as TGTGCCAGCAGCGTCGGGACAGCAAACAATGAGCAGTTCTTC.

The chain recombines TRBV7-2 with TRBJ2-5, with 14 bases lining up with TRBD2. Germline values: CDR1 SGHTA, CDR2 FQGNSA. V lost 3 bases and J lost 2; bases outside the gene matches: 8. The CDR3 is 18 residues long. The CDR3 sequence is CASSFYPRLAGGQETQYF. The CDR3 nucleotides read TGTGCCAGCAGCTTCTACCCTCGACTAGCGGGAGGGCAAGAGACCCAGTACTTC.

V usage is TRBV19 and J usage is TRBJ2-7; D gene unclear. This CDR3 has 16 residues. Trimming left V 4 bases short and J 0 bases short, with 16 bases between. CDR1 and CDR2 (germline): LNHDA, SQIVND (reference sequence). DNA for the CDR3: TGTGCCAGTAGTAGGACCGTCGGCCTATCCTCCTACGAGCAGTACTTC. Its protein product is CASSRTVGLSSYEQYF.

This sequence joins TRBV5-8 and TRBJ2-1; 7 nucleotides agree with TRBD1. V was pared by 6 bases and J by 6 bases, with 12 bases of the junction left unmatched. Germline CDR1 reads SGHTS; CDR2 reads YDEGEE. The CDR3 extends over 15 amino acids. This chain's CDR3 is CASTQQGYFFNEQFF. CDR3 DNA: TGTGCCAGCACCCAACAGGGGTATTTTTTCAATGAGCAGTTCTTC. The entire variable domain, with the rest obtained from reference TRBV5-8 and TRBJ2-1, is as follows: EAGVTQSPTHLIKTRGQQATLRCSPISGHTSVYWYQQALGLGLQFLLWYDEGEERNRGNFPPRFSGRQFPNYSSELNVNALELEDSALYLCASTQQGYFFNEQFFGPGTRLTVL.

The genes are TRBV6-2 or TRBV6-3 and TRBJ2-1; perhaps TRBD2 as D (6 bases). This CDR3 region has 16 residues. The germline gives CDR1 MNHEY, CDR2 SVGEGT. The ends were cut back, 5 bases at V and 0 bases at J, with 14 bases in the middle. The CDR3 protein is CASSLGLAVSYNEQFF. In DNA, the CDR3 is TGTGCCAGCAGTCTAGGGTTAGCGGTCTCCTACAATGAGCAGTTCTTC.

The CDR3 DNA reads as TGTGCCAGTAGTCCCCGGGACAGGGGCTATGGCTACACCTTC. Its translation is CASSPRDRGYGYTF. V is TRBV19 and J is TRBJ1-2, with TRBD1 identical over 10 bases. Germline values: CDR1 LNHDA, CDR2 SQIVND (reference sequence). The trim removed 5 bases at V and 4 bases at J, leaving 4 bases unmatched. This CDR3 is built from 14 residues. The full variable domain, in which reference TRBV19 and TRBJ1-2 provide the parts outside the CDR3, is DGGITQSPKYLFRKEGQNVTLSCEQNLNHDAMYWYRQDPGQGLRLIYYSQIVNDFQKGDIAEGYSVSREKKESFPLTVTSAQKNPTAFYLCASSPRDRGYGYTFGSGTRLTVV.

This clone was seen a few times. The rearrangement uses TRBV11-3 and TRBJ2-2, with TRBD1 matching 8 bases. The CDR3 consists of 13 residues. After removal of 6 bases from V and 7 bases from J, the junction contained 4 bases not matched to a gene. The germline V gene has CDR1 SGHNT and CDR2 YENEEA. DNA for the CDR3: TGTGCCAGCAGAGCAACAGGGGGCGGGGAGCTGTTTTTT. Protein: CASRATGGGELFF. Variable domain in full (rest from reference TRBV11-3 and TRBJ2-2): EAGVVQSPRYKIIEKKQPVAFWCNPISGHNTLYWYLQNLGQGPELLIRYENEEAVDDSQLPKDRFSAERLKGVDSTLKIQPAELGDSAVYLCASRATGGGELFFGEGSRLTVL.

The chain is built from TRBV7-8 and TRBJ1-2, with 9 positions matching TRBD1. The V gene end was trimmed by 4 bases and the J gene end by 0 bases; junction bases not matched to a gene: 3. Germline assignment: CDR1 SGHVS and CDR2 FQNEAQ. The CDR3 loop spans 15 amino acids. The CDR3, as DNA: TGTGCCAGCAGCTCTCGGACAGGGGCTAACTATGGCTACACCTTC. Protein: CASSSRTGANYGYTF.

This chain joins TRBV19 and TRBJ1-6; perhaps TRBD1 as D (6 bases). CDR1 and CDR2 from the germline V gene are LNHDA and SQIVND (reference sequence). The V gene lost 6 bases and the J gene lost 9 bases, with 15 bases spanning the gap. The length of the CDR3 is 14 residues. The DNA for the CDR3 is TGTGCCAGTAGCGAACAGGGACGGAGTTCACCCCTCCACTTT. Its translation is CASSEQGRSSPLHF.

The chain combines TRBV7-9 with TRBJ2-5; no clear D gene. The CDR3 is 13 residues long. CDR1 and CDR2 (germline): SEHNR, FQNEAQ (reference sequence). The ends were cut back, 5 bases at V and 0 bases at J, with 7 bases in the middle. CDR3 sequence reads: CASSRRYQETQYF. The DNA of the CDR3 is TGTGCCAGCAGCCGACGGTACCAAGAGACCCAGTACTTC.

V and J are TRBV29-1 and TRBJ2-3, with a tentative D call TRBD2 (6 bases). Trimming cost V 7 bases and J 5 bases, with 16 bases left between them. The CDR3 consists of 13 residues. Germline V gives CDR1 SQVTM, CDR2 ANQGSEA. CDR3 sequence (DNA): TGCAGCGCTGGGGGGACGGGTGGAGATACGCAGTATTTT. Its translation is CSAGGTGGDTQYF.

This clone has just one count. V usage is TRBV5-5 and J usage is TRBJ2-5; 7 nucleotides align to TRBD2. The ends lost 3 bases at V and 7 bases at J; junction bases unmatched: 3. The length of the CDR3 is 12 residues. Per germline, CDR1 SGHKS and CDR2 YYEKEE (reference sequence). Written as DNA, the CDR3 is TGTGCCAGCAGCTGGGGGGAGGGGACCCAGTACTTC. This sequence encodes CASSWGEGTQYF.

V and J are TRBV18 and TRBJ1-3; no clear D. V lost 3 bases, J lost 1 base, and 10 bases lay in between. The CDR3 loop spans 15 amino acids. CDR1 and CDR2 from the germline V gene are KGHSH and LQKENI. The CDR3 region is CASSPRWSSGNTIYF. CDR3 coding DNA: TGTGCCAGCTCACCGCGGTGGAGTTCTGGAAACACCATATATTTT.

This clone was recorded a few times. The DNA for the CDR3 is TGTGCCAGCAGGTACTCGGGGGGAGATACGCAGTATTTT. Protein product: CASRYSGGDTQYF. The rearrangement links TRBV27 to TRBJ2-3, with TRBD2 matching 7 bases. The CDR3 is 13 residues long. The germline CDR1 and CDR2 sequences are MNHEY and SMNVEV (reference sequence). V gave up 6 bases and J gave up 5 bases; unmatched junction bases: 5.

This chain links TRBV2 with TRBJ2-1; TRBD2 matches at 11 bases. Trimming at V came to 8 bases and at J to 0 bases, leaving 3 bases not matched to a gene. Looked up from germline, CDR1 is SNHLY and CDR2 is FYNNEI. The CDR3 is made up of 15 amino acids. In DNA, the CDR3 is TGTGCCAGCGGGCTAGCGGGGGGCTCCTACAATGAGCAGTTCTTC. This sequence encodes CASGLAGGSYNEQFF.

The count of this clone is one. The chain couples TRBV7-3 to TRBJ2-2; TRBD1 or TRBD2 may be the D gene (5 bases each). Per germline, CDR1 SGHTA and CDR2 FQGTGA. The CDR3 runs 13 residues. The germline V and J ends were trimmed by 4 bases and 9 bases, with 12 bases remaining between them. The CDR3 DNA reads TGTGCCAGCAGCTCGATAGGGGACCGGGAGCTGTTTTTT. Translation gives CASSSIGDRELFF.

For this clone: One end of the junction fails to match germline, which may point to a read error. J is TRBJ2-7 and V is TRBV6-6; D is possibly TRBD1 or TRBD2 (6 bases each). The germline V gene encodes CDR1 MNHNY and CDR2 SVGAGI (reference sequence). This CDR3 contains 14 residues. The CDR3 reads CASSPHGGSNEQYF. The CDR3 DNA reads as TGTGCCAGCAGTCCCCACGGGGGCTCCAACGAGCAGTACTTC.

The V gene is TRBV5-1, the J gene TRBJ2-3; D call uncertain. The ends were cut back, 2 bases at V and 5 bases at J, with 6 bases in the middle. The CDR3 runs 12 residues. Germline CDR1 is SGHRS and CDR2 is YFSETQ. CDR3 DNA: TGCGCCAGCAGCTTCGATGGAGATACGCAGTATTTT. Residues: CASSFDGDTQYF.

The V gene is TRBV18, the J gene TRBJ1-1; D perhaps matches TRBD1 (6 bases). Germline V gene lookup returns CDR1 KGHSH and CDR2 LQKENI. This CDR3 spans 15 amino acids. Trimming shortened V by 3 bases and J by 6 bases, and 17 bases separated the two germline ends. CDR3 DNA: TGTGCCAGCTCACCCAGTACCGGAGGGGGAGCTGAAGCTTTCTTT. It codes for CASSPSTGGGAEAFF. Full variable domain (outside the CDR3, taken from reference TRBV18 and TRBJ1-1): NAGVMQNPRHLVRRRGQEARLRCSPMKGHSHVYWYRQLPEEGLKFMVYLQKENIIDESGMPKERFSAEFPKEGPSILRIQQVVRGDSAAYFCASSPSTGGGAEAFFGQGTRLTVV.